The rows below give T cell receptor beta chains drawn from one sample of a study of breast tumors, draining lymph nodes, adjacent tissues. A single record per CDR3 protein comes from TCRdb applying MiXCR to the multiplex PCR reads. Among 200,000 to 300,000 distinct CDR3 sequences, more than 30% were seen once, and the ten largest hold more than 1%. Sequences were obtained from axillary lymph node tissue. The receptors here all came from a female donor with breast cancer. Some clones in this sample may be carry-over from other donors' samples. The CDR3 runs from the conserved cysteine through the conserved F or W. D genes are given only for firm matches. Size values are once, few and many counts, or a class for expanded clones, and some rows have none.

V gene	J gene	D gene	clone size	CDR3 protein	CDR3 DNA
TRBV20-1	TRBJ1-2	-	many	CSASRGRGYGYTF	TGCAGTGCTAGTCGGGGTAGAGGCTATGGCTACACCTTC
TRBV6-2/TRBV6-3	TRBJ2-7	-	few	CASRSGTYEQYF	TGTGCCAGCAGGAGCGGTACCTACGAGCAGTACTTC
TRBV24-1	TRBJ1-4	-	-	CATSDHPRVEKLFF	TGTGCCACCAGTGATCACCCCAGGGTGGAAAAACTGTTTTTT
TRBV20-1	TRBJ2-5	-	many	CSASTQRETQYF	TGCAGTGCTAGCACTCAAAGGGAGACCCAGTACTTC
TRBV7-8	TRBJ2-2	TRBD2	many	CASRPGPAGFTGELFF	TGTGCCAGCAGACCTGGCCCAGCGGGGTTCACCGGGGAGCTGTTTTTT
TRBV9	TRBJ2-7	TRBD1	many	CASSPTIDRGRLDEQYF	TGTGCCAGCAGCCCTACCATTGACAGGGGGCGTCTTGACGAGCAGTACTTC
TRBV4-1	TRBJ2-7	-	many	CASSPPLGEPHSYEQYF	TGCGCCAGCAGCCCCCCCCTCGGAGAGCCCCATTCTTACGAGCAGTACTTC
TRBV6-5	TRBJ1-3	-	-	CASSHSVSRLSGNTIYF	TGTGCCAGCAGTCACTCTGTCAGCCGCCTCTCTGGAAACACCATATATTTT
TRBV5-6	TRBJ2-2	TRBD2	-	CASSPSTSGRRELFF	TGTGCCAGCAGCCCGTCCACTAGCGGGAGGCGGGAGCTGTTTTTT
TRBV10-1	TRBJ2-5	TRBD1	many	CASSDGGQAGAQYF	TGCGCCAGCAGTGATGGGGGACAGGCCGGCGCCCAGTACTTC
TRBV7-6	TRBJ1-4	-	many	CASSFVGAEKLFF	TGTGCCAGCAGCTTTGTGGGGGCTGAAAAACTGTTTTTT
TRBV20-1	TRBJ2-5	-	-	CSARNQETQYF	TGCAGTGCTAGAAACCAAGAGACCCAGTACTTC
TRBV11-2	TRBJ2-1	-	many	CASSHTSYNEQFF	TGTGCCAGCAGCCACACTTCCTACAATGAGCAGTTCTTC
TRBV2	TRBJ1-5	-	many	CASTPGTPNNQPQHF	TGTGCCAGCACCCCCGGGACACCAAATAATCAGCCCCAGCATTTT
TRBV14	TRBJ1-4	-	-	CASNPIIRDGNEKLFF	TGTGCCAGCAACCCGATTATCCGTGACGGTAATGAAAAACTGTTTTTT
TRBV11-2	TRBJ2-1	-	many	CASSLLNLHNEQFF	TGTGCCAGCAGCTTACTTAACTTGCACAATGAGCAGTTCTTC
TRBV10-3	TRBJ1-2	-	-	CAISDGLGYTF	TGTGCCATCAGTGACGGACTAGGCTACACCTTC
TRBV3-1	TRBJ1-5	-	-	CASSQEGGLAGGNDQPQHF	TGTGCCAGCAGCCAAGAAGGAGGACTAGCGGGGGGCAATGATCAGCCCCAGCATTTT
TRBV29-1	TRBJ2-6	-	medium-sized	CSATIRASGANVLTF	TGCAGCGCTACTATTAGGGCGTCTGGGGCCAACGTCCTGACTTTC
TRBV5-4	TRBJ2-5	TRBD2	-	CASSPTRTSGSVWETQYF	TGTGCCAGCAGCCCAACGCGGACTAGCGGGAGTGTGTGGGAGACCCAGTACTTC
TRBV7-2	TRBJ1-2	-	many	CASSLGTEYGYTF	TGTGCCAGCAGCTTAGGGACAGAGTATGGCTACACCTTC
TRBV20-1	TRBJ2-5	-	many	CSAIALKGGTQYF	TGCAGTGCTATAGCGCTTAAGGGGGGGACCCAGTACTTC
TRBV4-2	TRBJ2-5	TRBD2	few	CASSQVVAGATETQYF	TGTGCCAGCAGCCAAGTCGTCGCGGGAGCTACAGAGACCCAGTACTTC
TRBV19	TRBJ1-3	-	-	CASSILGYTIYF	TGTGCCAGTAGTATTCTGGGATACACCATATATTTT
TRBV3-1	TRBJ2-1	-	many	CASSQDGGAGSQFF	TGTGCCAGCAGCCAAGATGGCGGTGCAGGGAGCCAGTTCTTC
TRBV5-1	TRBJ2-2	-	many	CASSPRNPRDTGELFF	TGCGCCAGCAGCCCCCGTAACCCCAGGGACACCGGGGAGCTGTTTTTT
TRBV2	TRBJ2-5	TRBD2	-	CASSDGGGGRFTETQYF	TGTGCCAGCAGTGATGGGGGCGGCGGGAGGTTCACAGAGACCCAGTACTTC
TRBV18	TRBJ1-2	TRBD1	few	CASSPPGTGTHGYTF	TGTGCCAGCTCACCACCGGGGACAGGGACTCATGGCTACACCTTC
TRBV5-1	TRBJ1-1	-	-	CASSLYGQESTEAFF	TGCGCCAGCAGCTTGTATGGCCAGGAAAGCACTGAAGCTTTCTTT
TRBV28	TRBJ2-6	-	few	CASSPQGTGANVLTF	TGTGCCAGCAGTCCCCAGGGAACTGGGGCCAACGTCCTGACTTTC
TRBV7-2	TRBJ1-1	-	-	CASSLEGDISRF	TGTGCCAGCAGCTTAGAGGGGGACATATCCAGGTTT
TRBV20-1	TRBJ1-1	-	few	CSARDVGEAFF	TGCAGTGCTAGGGACGTAGGTGAAGCTTTCTTT
TRBV5-1	TRBJ2-5	-	few	CASSPGGTEDTQYF	TGCGCCAGCAGTCCTGGCGGGACGGAAGACACCCAGTACTTC
TRBV29-1	TRBJ2-1	-	many	CSVVLDHYNEQFF	TGCAGCGTTGTCTTAGACCATTACAATGAGCAGTTCTTC
TRBV9	TRBJ1-4	-	-	CASSLSPATNERLFF	TGTGCCAGCAGCCTCTCGCCTGCAACTAATGAAAGACTGTTTTTT
TRBV2	TRBJ2-3	-	-	CASGWQSADTQYF	TGTGCCAGCGGGTGGCAGTCGGCAGATACGCAGTATTTT
TRBV5-4	TRBJ2-2	TRBD2	many	CASSTGGGNTGELFF	TGTGCCAGCAGTACGGGCGGGGGGAACACCGGGGAGCTGTTTTTT
TRBV2	TRBJ1-5	-	-	CASSLWSGGQETQHF	TGTGCCAGCAGCTTATGGAGTGGGGGCCAAGAGACCCAGCATTTT
TRBV24-1	TRBJ1-6	-	-	CARNYGDIGSPLHF	TGTGCCAGAAATTACGGGGACATAGGGTCACCCCTCCACTTT
TRBV11-2	TRBJ1-2	-	few	CASSSFQTASGANYGYTF	TGTGCCAGCAGCTCTTTCCAGACAGCGAGTGGCGCTAACTATGGCTACACCTTC
TRBV6-2/TRBV6-3	TRBJ1-1	-	-	CASSYPPGAVNTEAFF	TGTGCCAGCAGCTACCCCCCGGGGGCTGTGAACACTGAAGCTTTCTTT
TRBV4-1	TRBJ1-6	-	many	CASSQGSDSPLHF	TGCGCCAGCAGCCAAGGCTCGGATTCACCCCTCCACTTT
TRBV29-1	TRBJ2-1	-	-	CSVWHANEQFF	TGCAGCGTTTGGCATGCCAATGAGCAGTTCTTC
TRBV12-3/TRBV12-4	TRBJ2-6	-	-	CASRRGVSGANVLTF	TGTGCCAGCAGAAGAGGGGTCTCTGGGGCCAACGTCCTGACTTTC
TRBV19	TRBJ2-1	TRBD2	many	CASSTTSGRAGEQFF	TGTGCCAGTAGTACAACTAGCGGGAGGGCCGGTGAGCAGTTCTTC
TRBV7-9	TRBJ2-7	TRBD1	many	CASSLVGGADEQYF	TGTGCCAGCAGCTTAGTAGGGGGCGCAGACGAGCAGTACTTC
TRBV20-1	TRBJ1-6	-	many	CSARVQGGAYNSPLHF	TGCAGTGCTAGGGTACAGGGAGGGGCCTATAATTCACCCCTCCACTTT
TRBV20-1	TRBJ2-1	-	many	CSARAVLWWDEQFF	TGCAGTGCGAGAGCGGTTCTGTGGTGGGATGAGCAGTTCTTC
TRBV4-1	TRBJ2-3	TRBD1	many	CASSRDRTQYF	TGCGCCAGCAGCCGGGACAGGACGCAGTATTTT
TRBV30	TRBJ2-5	TRBD2	-	CAWSFGRAYQPQYF	TGTGCCTGGAGTTTTGGGAGGGCCTACCAGCCCCAGTACTTC
TRBV7-2	TRBJ2-3	-	many	CASSSRMAPTDTQYF	TGTGCCAGCAGCTCCCGCATGGCGCCCACAGATACGCAGTATTTT